Below, 15 T cell receptor beta chains from the same sample are listed, as sequenced in a study. MiXCR, run by TCRdb on the RT-PCR reads, gives a single entry per CDR3 protein. Among approximately 720,000 distinct CDR3 sequences listed, 14% were seen once. The sample was memory CD4+ T cells from blood. All receptors come from a female donor in good health, serving as a healthy control.

The chain employs TRBV9 and TRBJ1-2, with a tentative D call TRBD1 (5 bases). Trimming removed 5 bases at V and 6 bases at J, with 23 bases between. The germline V gene has CDR1 SGDLS and CDR2 YYNGEE. The CDR3 loop spans 16 amino acids. CDR3 nucleotides: TGTGCCAGCAGTGAAAACCCGGGCTCTTCGGGGGATGGCTACACCTTC. This sequence encodes CASSENPGSSGDGYTF.

The rearrangement joins TRBV24-1 to TRBJ2-1; possibly TRBD1 for D (5 bases). The V end lost 7 bases, the J end lost 2 bases, and 8 bases lay between the germline ends. Per the germline V gene, CDR1 is KGHDR and CDR2 is SFDVKD. The CDR3 covers 13 residues. DNA of the CDR3: TGTGCCACCAGGAAGGACACCTACAATGAGCAGTTCTTC. It yields the protein CATRKDTYNEQFF.

This clonotype was detected many times. The chain employs TRBV4-2 and TRBJ2-5, with TRBD2 identical over 14 bases. The length of the CDR3 is 18 residues. The germline gives CDR1 LGHNA, CDR2 YNFKEQ. Trimming took 4 bases from V and 2 from J; bases not matched to a gene: 9. This chain's CDR3 is CASSLRLAGGNKQETQYF. In nucleotides, the CDR3 is TGTGCCAGCAGCCTAAGACTAGCGGGAGGGAACAAGCAAGAGACCCAGTACTTC.

About this clonotype itself: A much bigger clone sits one base away, suggesting this may be a read error. This chain connects TRBV10-3 to TRBJ2-7; D gene unclear. In germline, CDR1 is ENHRY, CDR2 SYGVKD. The CDR3 extends over 14 amino acids. Deletions cut 7 bases from V and 2 bases from J, with 15 bases between. This CDR3 is CAINDVDGTYEQYF. The CDR3 DNA reads as TGTGCCATCAATGACGTCGACGGAACCTACGAGCAGTACTTC.

The gene calls are TRBV4-1 and TRBJ2-5; 8 bases align to TRBD1. The trim removed 4 bases at V and 3 bases at J, leaving 4 bases unmatched. The CDR3 extends over 14 amino acids. The germline gives CDR1 MGHRA, CDR2 YSYEKL. The CDR3 is CASSREDREETQYF. CDR3 nucleotide sequence: TGCGCCAGCAGCCGAGAGGACAGGGAAGAGACCCAGTACTTC.

The chain links TRBV12-3 or TRBV12-4 to TRBJ1-3; D gene ambiguous. V was shortened by 2 bases and J by 0 bases, with 14 bases between the two germline ends. This CDR3 has 17 amino acids. The CDR3 nucleotides read TGTGCCAGCAGTTTATTAGGCGGGCCGAGCTCTGGAAACACCATATATTTT. It encodes CASSLLGGPSSGNTIYF.

This clonotype was detected ten times or more. This chain connects TRBV6-5 to TRBJ2-3, with a weak D call TRBD2 (5 bases). With 2 bases removed from V and 0 bases from J, the gap between germline ends came to 15 bases. There are 17 residues in the CDR3. Germline lookup yields CDR1 MNHEY and CDR2 SVGAGI. The CDR3 DNA reads as TGTGCCAGCAGTTACAGCGGTTCGTCGCCAAGCACAGATACGCAGTATTTT. This sequence encodes CASSYSGSSPSTDTQYF.

This rearrangement joins TRBV6-5 to TRBJ2-7; D gene uncertain. Germline CDR1 reads MNHEY; CDR2 reads SVGAGI. V was trimmed by 6 bases and J by 4 bases, leaving 19 bases between them. The CDR3 is 15 residues long. Here the CDR3 DNA reads TGTGCCAGCAGGCCCTATTTAGACGGACGATACGAGCAGTACTTC. Amino acids: CASRPYLDGRYEQYF.

The chain recombines TRBV20-1 with TRBJ2-2; 7 positions match TRBD2. The germline gives CDR1 DFQATT, CDR2 SNEGSKA (reference sequence). The junction had 7 bases not matched to a gene; V was cut back by 4 bases and J by 5 bases. The length of the CDR3 is 14 residues. The CDR3 nucleotides read TGCAGTGCTAAGGCGGGAGAAGGAACCGGGGAGCTGTTTTTT. Protein: CSAKAGEGTGELFF.

This chain links TRBV7-6 with TRBJ1-1, with TRBD1 matching over 7 bases. The length of the CDR3 is 14 residues. The germline V gene has CDR1 SGHVS and CDR2 FNYEAQ. With V trimmed by 5 bases and J by 5 bases, 8 bases remained unmatched. CDR3 residues: CASSGGTGVTEAFF. CDR3 DNA: TGTGCCAGCAGCGGGGGAACAGGGGTTACTGAAGCTTTCTTT.

The chain has TRBV29-1 and TRBJ2-1; 7 bases line up with TRBD2. This CDR3 region has 14 residues. V shed 4 bases, J shed 4 bases, and the junction held 7 bases outside the gene matches. Germline V gene data show CDR1 as SQVTM and CDR2 as ANQGSEA. The CDR3 spells CSVGVAGIYNEQFF. Here the CDR3 DNA reads TGCAGCGTTGGAGTAGCGGGCATTTACAATGAGCAGTTCTTC.

This chain connects TRBV4-1 to TRBJ1-1; 10 bases are a match to TRBD1. CDR1 is MGHRA, CDR2 YSYEKL, per germline. The CDR3 length is 15 residues. V gave up 1 base and J gave up 3 bases; unmatched junction bases: 2. The CDR3 nucleotides are TGCGCCAGCAGCCAAGGACAGGGGGCCGACACTGAAGCTTTCTTT. The encoded protein is CASSQGQGADTEAFF.

This clonotype was observed many times. This rearrangement joins TRBV29-1 to TRBJ2-5; the D gene is possibly TRBD1 (6 bases). From germline, CDR1 is SQVTM and CDR2 ANQGSEA. CDR3 size: 13 residues. V lost 5 bases and J lost 1, with 11 bases in between. Here the CDR3 reads CSVTTGTQETQYF. The CDR3 DNA sequence: TGCAGCGTTACAACAGGGACCCAAGAGACCCAGTACTTC.

A few counts support this clonotype. The rearrangement joins TRBV7-2 to TRBJ1-2; no clear D. There are 13 residues in the CDR3. Germline V lookup: CDR1 SGHTA, CDR2 FQGNSA. The V and J ends lost 6 bases and 5 bases respectively, with 13 bases between them. The CDR3 spells CASSRADPYGYTF. CDR3 DNA: TGTGCCAGCAGTAGAGCAGATCCATATGGCTACACCTTC.

This clonotype was counted between two and nine times. The V call is TRBV20-1, the J call TRBJ2-1, with a possible D match to TRBD1 (6 bases). The CDR3 consists of 15 residues. From germline, CDR1 is DFQATT and CDR2 SNEGSKA (reference sequence). Trimming stripped 0 bases from V and 9 bases from J, with 18 bases between. The CDR3 reads CSARDGSFGGGEQFF. The CDR3, as DNA: TGCAGTGCTAGAGACGGTTCTTTTGGGGGCGGTGAGCAGTTCTTC.